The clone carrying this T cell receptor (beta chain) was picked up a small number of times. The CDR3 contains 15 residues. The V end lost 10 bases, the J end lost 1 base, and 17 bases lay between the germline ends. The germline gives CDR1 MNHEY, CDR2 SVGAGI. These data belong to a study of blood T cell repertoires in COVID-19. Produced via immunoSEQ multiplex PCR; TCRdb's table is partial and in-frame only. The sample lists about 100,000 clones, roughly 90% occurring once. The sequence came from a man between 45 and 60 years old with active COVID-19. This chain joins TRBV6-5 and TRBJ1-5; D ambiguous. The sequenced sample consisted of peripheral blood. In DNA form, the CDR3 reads TGTGCCACGACAACCGACGGCCAGAGCAATCAGCCCCAGCATTTT. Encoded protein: CATTTDGQSNQPQHF.